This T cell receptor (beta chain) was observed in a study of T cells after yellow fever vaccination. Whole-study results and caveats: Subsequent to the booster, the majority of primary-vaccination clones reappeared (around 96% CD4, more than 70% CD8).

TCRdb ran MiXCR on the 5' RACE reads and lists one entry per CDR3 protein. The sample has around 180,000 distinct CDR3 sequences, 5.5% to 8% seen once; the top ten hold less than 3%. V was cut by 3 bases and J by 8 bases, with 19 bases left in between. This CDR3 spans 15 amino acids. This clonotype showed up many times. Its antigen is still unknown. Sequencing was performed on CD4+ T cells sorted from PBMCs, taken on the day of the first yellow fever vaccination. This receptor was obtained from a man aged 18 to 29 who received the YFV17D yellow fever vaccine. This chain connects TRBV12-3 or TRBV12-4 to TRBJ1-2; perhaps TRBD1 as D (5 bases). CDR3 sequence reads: CASSLVLGTGEGYTF. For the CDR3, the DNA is TGTGCCAGCAGTTTGGTACTCGGGACGGGGGAGGGCTACACCTTC.